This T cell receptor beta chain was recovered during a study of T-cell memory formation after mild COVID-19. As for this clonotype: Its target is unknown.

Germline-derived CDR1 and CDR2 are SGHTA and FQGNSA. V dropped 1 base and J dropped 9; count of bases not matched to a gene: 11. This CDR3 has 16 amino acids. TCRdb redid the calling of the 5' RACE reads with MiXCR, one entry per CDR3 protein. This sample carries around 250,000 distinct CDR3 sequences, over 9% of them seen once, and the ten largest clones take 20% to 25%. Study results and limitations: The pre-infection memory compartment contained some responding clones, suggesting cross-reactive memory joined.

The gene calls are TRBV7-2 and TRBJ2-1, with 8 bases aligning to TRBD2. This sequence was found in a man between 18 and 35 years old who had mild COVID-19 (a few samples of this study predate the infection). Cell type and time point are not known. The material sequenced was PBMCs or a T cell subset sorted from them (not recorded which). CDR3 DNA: TGTGCCAGCAGCTTAGGGTCGGGACTAGGGCTCAGTGAGCAGTTCTTC. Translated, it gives CASSLGSGLGLSEQFF.